This T cell receptor (beta chain) was recorded in a study of beta chain features in type 1 diabetes. A word on this clone: Its antigen is undetermined.

General study results and limits: For Type 1 diabetes patients, all four CD4+ subsets carried TCRB CDR3s that were moderately but significantly shorter. In the patient group, naive, central memory and Treg TCRB repertoires seemed more alike than in the healthy donor group.

There was one heparinised blood draw per donor, averaging roughly 120 mL. Without exception, sorted populations had purity beyond 95%. The whole isolated RNA underwent reverse transcription, so sequencing captured expressed TCRB transcripts. Generated by immunoSEQ multiplex PCR, the TCRdb table keeps only in-frame clones and is missing some. Counted here are 600,000 to 750,000 clones, roughly 12% occurring once; the ten biggest clones make up more than 0.1%. Sequencing used naive CD4+ T cells from blood. This clonotype originated in a young man with type 1 diabetes.

The CDR3 here is CASSEFRLKETQYF. Here the CDR3 DNA reads TGTGCCAGCAGTGAATTTCGGCTAAAAGAGACCCAGTACTTC. V is TRBV25-1 and J is TRBJ2-5; D is ambiguous. This CDR3 spans 14 amino acids. Germline loops: CDR1 MGHDK, CDR2 SYGVNS. V dropped 1 base and J dropped 3 bases, with 9 bases sitting between them.